The clone carrying this T cell receptor beta chain was recorded a few times. Its antigen is not known. cDNA synthesis used the whole RNA isolate, giving expressed TCRB sequences. Repertoires were generated with immunoSEQ multiplex PCR, while TCRdb's copy carries only in-frame clones and drops some. The repertoire has 640,000 or so clones, around 15% of them found once; the top ten carry roughly 0.022%. Isolation of CD4+ naive, central memory, regulatory and stem cell-like memory cells was achieved by sorting via CD45RO/CCR7/CD25/CD127/CD95/CD27. V was clipped by 7 bases and J by 6 bases; unmatched bases: 11. The germline gives CDR1 SNHLY, CDR2 FYNNEI. The CDR3 runs 15 residues. These data come from a study of beta chain features in type 1 diabetes. The study, taken as a whole, reports: All four CD4+ subsets of Type 1 diabetes patients contained TCRB CDR3s that were moderately but significantly shorter.

The sequence was obtained from a man younger than 35 with type 1 diabetes. This chain uses TRBV2 with TRBJ1-5, with TRBD1 matching over 8 bases. Source material: naive CD4+ T cells from blood. CDR3 in amino acids: CASIREQGAGQPQHF. Here the CDR3 DNA reads TGTGCCAGCATCCGAGAGCAGGGGGCCGGTCAGCCCCAGCATTTT.